This entry describes one TCR beta chain. Its antigen is currently unknown. This sample was taken from a study of CD8 T cells in ankylosing spondylitis. Findings and limits, study-wide: With a CD8+ phenotype, disease-linked clones were relatively rare in peripheral blood. Clones tied to disease were said to be significantly enriched in matched ankylosing spondylitis synovial fluid. A motif of eight highly homologous TCR beta variants was seen as apparently characteristic of ankylosing spondylitis blood.

Trimming left V 3 bases short and J 5 bases short, with 11 bases between. The CDR3 has 13 amino acids. Per germline, CDR1 DFQATT and CDR2 SNEGSKA (reference sequence). Scientists made TCR beta libraries using quantitative 5'-RACE with molecular barcodes. MiXCR, run by TCRdb on the 5' RACE reads, gives a single entry per CDR3 protein. This sample yields hundreds of thousands of distinct CDR3 sequences, of which about 12% are seen a single time; about 0.49% belongs to the top ten. The sequenced material came from blood, either unsorted or a sorted T cell fraction (not recorded which). The genes are TRBV20-1 and TRBJ1-5; D ambiguous. The source is a male donor with ankylosing spondylitis. The DNA of the CDR3 is TGCAGTGCTAGTGTTTCGATGGATCAGCCCCAGCATTTT. As protein: CSASVSMDQPQHF.